These T cell receptor beta chains were read from a single sample in a study of human T cells and chemical hapten exposure. TCRdb re-called the RACE reads with MiXCR, one entry per CDR3 protein. The sample contains 150,000 to 200,000 distinct CDR3 sequences, under 35% of which appear only once. This material consisted of whole blood, taken in connection with sensitization to the hapten diphenylcyclopropenone (DPC). The source of these receptors is a woman aged 25 to 39 with alopecia areata. Some clones in this sample may be carry-over from other donors' samples. Each CDR3 is given with its conserved first and last residue. Fields, in order: V gene, J gene, clone size, D gene, CDR3 protein, CDR3 DNA. The D gene is left open where the match is weak. Clone size is given for some rows only: seen once, a few or many times, or a class if the clone is expanded.

TRBV29-1,TRBJ2-2,few,TRBD2,CSATTSGSNTGELFF,TGCAGCGCCACGACTAGCGGCTCGAACACCGGGGAGCTGTTTTTT
TRBV28,TRBJ2-1,few,.,CASSLPQNGNEQFF,TGTGCCAGCAGTTTACCGCAAAACGGCAATGAGCAGTTCTTC
TRBV28,TRBJ2-7,.,TRBD1,CASSFWQGVYEQYF,TGTGCCAGCAGTTTTTGGCAGGGGGTCTACGAGCAGTACTTC
TRBV30,TRBJ2-3,few,TRBD2,CAWSVSGVLADTQYF,TGTGCCTGGAGTGTAAGCGGGGTCTTAGCAGATACGCAGTATTTT
TRBV6-2/TRBV6-3,TRBJ2-7,.,TRBD1,CASGPGQGTHEQYF,TGTGCCAGCGGACCGGGACAGGGTACCCACGAGCAGTACTTC
TRBV3-1,TRBJ2-7,.,TRBD1,CASSHGTASYEQYF,TGTGCCAGCAGCCATGGGACAGCCTCCTACGAGCAGTACTTC
TRBV7-6,TRBJ2-1,.,TRBD2,CASSLGGLAVPSSYNEQFF,TGTGCCAGCAGCTTAGGTGGACTAGCGGTTCCTAGCTCCTACAATGAGCAGTTCTTC
TRBV11-1,TRBJ2-7,.,TRBD1,CASSLGQLYEQYF,TGTGCCAGCAGCTTGGGACAGCTATACGAGCAGTACTTC
TRBV6-2/TRBV6-3,TRBJ2-7,few,TRBD1,CASRRQGAAYEQYF,TGTGCCAGCAGAAGACAGGGGGCCGCCTACGAGCAGTACTTC
TRBV20-1,TRBJ1-2,.,.,CSKTGNNYGYTF,TGCAGTAAGACGGGGAATAACTATGGCTACACCTTC
TRBV4-3,TRBJ2-1,.,.,CASSQEYRPYYNEQFF,TGCGCCAGCAGCCAAGAATACCGGCCCTACTACAATGAGCAGTTCTTC
TRBV5-6,TRBJ2-5,once,TRBD1,CASRTRQGAGTQYF,TGTGCCAGCAGAACCCGACAGGGGGCAGGGACCCAGTACTTC
TRBV4-3,TRBJ2-2,few,.,CASSQVRAGELFF,TGCGCCAGCAGCCAAGTAAGGGCCGGGGAGCTGTTTTTT
TRBV5-5,TRBJ2-1,.,TRBD2,CASSLVAGYNEQFF,TGTGCCAGCAGCTTAGTAGCGGGGTACAATGAGCAGTTCTTC
TRBV7-2,TRBJ1-5,few,.,CASSLGTWDNHPQHF,TGTGCCAGCAGCTTGGGGACCTGGGACAATCACCCCCAGCATTTT
TRBV5-4,TRBJ2-1,few,.,CASSLVAIGEQFF,TGTGCCAGCAGCTTGGTTGCGATTGGTGAGCAGTTCTTC
TRBV5-5,TRBJ2-7,.,.,CASSPVATYEQYF,TGTGCCAGCAGCCCTGTAGCCACCTACGAGCAGTACTTC
TRBV28,TRBJ1-2,.,.,CASSTAQGSYGYTF,TGTGCCAGCAGCACCGCCCAGGGGAGCTATGGCTACACCTTC
TRBV29-1,TRBJ1-1,many,.,CSVDRNRVEAFF,TGCAGCGTTGACCGAAACAGGGTTGAAGCTTTCTTT
TRBV5-1,TRBJ1-3,few,.,CASSTETGPGNTIYF,TGCGCCAGCAGCACCGAAACAGGGCCTGGAAACACCATATATTTT
TRBV6-5,TRBJ1-1,.,.,CASKALNTEAFF,TGTGCCAGCAAGGCGCTGAACACTGAAGCTTTCTTT
TRBV5-1,TRBJ2-1,.,TRBD2,CASSLTSGRAASLHEQFF,TGCGCCAGCAGCCTGACTAGCGGGAGGGCCGCCAGTCTCCATGAGCAGTTCTTC
TRBV9,TRBJ2-2,.,.,CASSVGAGPGELFF,TGTGCCAGCAGCGTAGGCGCAGGTCCCGGGGAGCTGTTTTTT
TRBV28,TRBJ2-7,.,.,CASRAGGVPYEQYF,TGTGCCAGCAGGGCAGGGGGGGTCCCCTACGAGCAGTACTTC
TRBV6-6,TRBJ2-3,few,.,CASSRTGDTQYF,TGTGCCAGCAGTCGGACGGGAGATACGCAGTATTTT
TRBV7-9,TRBJ2-2,few,.,CASSLLTGNTGELFF,TGTGCCAGCAGCCTACTGACAGGGAACACCGGGGAGCTGTTTTTT
TRBV25-1,TRBJ2-7,.,TRBD1,CARSRQGYEQYF,TGTGCCCGCAGCCGACAGGGGTACGAGCAGTACTTC
TRBV20-1,TRBJ2-3,.,.,CSAAFGSQMFDTQYF,TGCAGTGCTGCGTTCGGGTCACAAATGTTCGATACGCAGTATTTT
TRBV7-8,TRBJ2-1,few,.,CASSLVGASFNYNEQFF,TGTGCCAGCAGCTTAGTTGGGGCCTCGTTCAATTACAATGAGCAGTTCTTC
TRBV9,TRBJ2-5,few,TRBD1,CASSPRGQGGETQYF,TGTGCCAGCAGCCCGCGAGGACAGGGCGGAGAGACCCAGTACTTC
TRBV4-2,TRBJ1-6,few,.,CASSQVGPETYNSPLHF,TGTGCCAGCAGCCAAGTTGGCCCTGAAACCTATAATTCACCCCTCCACTTT
TRBV10-1,TRBJ2-3,few,.,CASSESSDTQYF,TGTGCCAGCAGTGAGTCTTCAGATACGCAGTATTTT
TRBV27,TRBJ2-3,.,TRBD2,CASSTQTSGRVDTQYF,TGTGCCAGCAGTACTCAGACTAGCGGGAGGGTAGATACGCAGTATTTT
TRBV28,TRBJ2-2,.,.,CASSSPSRGRGTGELFF,TGTGCCAGCAGTTCCCCCAGCAGGGGAAGAGGGACCGGGGAGCTGTTTTTT